The clone carrying this TCR beta chain has only a few counts. Antigen specificity is unknown. This may be a read error: a much more frequent sequence differs by one nucleotide. The CDR3 extends over 12 amino acids. With 0 bases removed from V and 3 bases from J, the gap between germline ends came to 6 bases. The germline gives CDR1 GTSNPN, CDR2 SVGIG (reference sequence). Time point in this sample: newly diagnosed GD, antithyroid drugs for less than 3 months. The TCR library was prepared using RNA isolated from PBMCs. iRepertoire HTBI primers and Arm-PCR of CDR3 regions built TCR beta libraries. In TCRdb, the multiplex PCR reads were re-called with MiXCR into one record per CDR3 protein. The sample has 550,000 to 700,000 distinct CDR3 sequences, 15% to 20% seen once. These data are taken from a study of regulatory T cells in long-lasting Graves disease. For the study at large: Graves' patients, diagnosed recently, had received antithyroid drugs under 3 months. Study conclusions and caveats: Persistent disease preferred TRBV28, TRBJ1-2 and TRBJ2-5; new disease, TRBV20-1 and TRBJ2-1.

The same data also went into a second study, on T cells in Graves' hyperthyroidism and ophthalmopathy. That study reports: Researchers found most expanded thyroid clonotypes above 0.001 in blood as well.

This chain connects TRBV30 to TRBJ2-7; D is unclear. The TCR was taken from a man younger than 35 with Graves disease. This specimen was peripheral blood mononuclear cells (PBMCs), taken at new diagnosis, from a patient treated with antithyroid drugs. CDR3 region: CAWSVTGYEQYF. The CDR3 DNA reads TGTGCCTGGAGTGTAACCGGCTACGAGCAGTACTTC.